Each of the 17 T cell receptor beta chains below was sequenced from the same sample in a study of cytomegalovirus exposure and HLA in healthy donors. 13 Jbeta primers and 60 Vbeta primers were used for the PCR. Generated by immunoSEQ multiplex PCR, the TCRdb table keeps only in-frame clones and is missing some. Of 160,000 or so clones listed, roughly 70% were seen once; the top ten hold 2.8%. Sequencing was done on a sample of PBMCs. All receptors derive from a woman aged 30 to 39 in good health and CMV-seronegative.

This clone was detected a few times. The CDR3 here is CASSREPIGLAVPYNEQFF. Here the CDR3 DNA reads TGTGCCAGTAGTAGGGAGCCGATCGGCCTAGCGGTGCCCTACAATGAGCAGTTCTTC. V usage is TRBV19 and J usage is TRBJ2-1; 7 bases fit TRBD2. With 4 bases clipped from V and 2 bases from J, the junction kept 17 bases outside the gene matches. The CDR3 has 19 residues. CDR1 is LNHDA and CDR2 is SQIVND in the germline V gene (reference sequence).

This chain connects TRBV5-6 to TRBJ1-2; 8 bases are shared with TRBD1. CDR3 length equals 16 residues. V was pared by 1 base and J by 3 bases, with 8 bases of the junction left unmatched. Germline CDR1 and CDR2: SGHDT and YYEEEE. CDR3 residues: CASSLLDRAFDYGYTF. CDR3 DNA: TGTGCCAGCAGCTTGTTGGACAGGGCATTTGACTATGGCTACACCTTC.

This clone has only a few counts. The chain recombines TRBV6-1 with TRBJ2-7, with 9 nucleotides matching TRBD1. CDR1 MNHNS and CDR2 SASEGT come from the germline V gene. The CDR3 loop spans 15 amino acids. Trimming took 2 bases from V and 3 from J; bases not matched to a gene: 5. The CDR3 is CASSEPGTGRYEQYF. The CDR3 nucleotides are TGTGCCAGCAGTGAACCCGGGACAGGGCGCTACGAGCAGTACTTC.

The V and J genes are TRBV19 and TRBJ1-1; weak D call: TRBD1 (6 bases). This CDR3 spans 17 amino acids. Germline V lookup: CDR1 LNHDA, CDR2 SQIVND (reference sequence). The ends were cut back, 3 bases at V and 1 base at J, with 18 bases in the middle. The CDR3 DNA follows: TGTGCCAGTAGTATTGAAGCGGGGGGCCTAGGGAACACTGAAGCTTTCTTT. This translates into CASSIEAGGLGNTEAFF.

The rearrangement joins TRBV7-9 to TRBJ2-7; 8 bases fit TRBD1. The CDR3 runs to 14 residues. V was clipped by 4 bases and J by 5 bases; unmatched bases: 7. Germline loops: CDR1 SEHNR, CDR2 FQNEAQ (reference sequence). The CDR3 DNA reads TGTGCCAGCAGCTCCCGGACAGGGTCCCACGAGCAGTACTTC. It specifies CASSSRTGSHEQYF.

The chain couples TRBV7-6 to TRBJ2-1; 9 bases align to TRBD2. The CDR3 is 14 amino acids. Germline V lookup: CDR1 SGHVS, CDR2 FNYEAQ. Trimming took 4 bases from V and 7 from J; bases not matched to a gene: 5. CDR3 sequence: CASSSLAGDNEQFF. The DNA of the CDR3 is TGTGCCAGCAGCTCACTAGCGGGCGATAATGAGCAGTTCTTC.

This clone was found a few times. The V and J genes are TRBV7-2 and TRBJ2-3, with D maybe TRBD2 (5 bases). This CDR3 is 16 amino acids long. V lost 1 base and J 3 bases, leaving 14 bases between the germline ends. In germline, CDR1 is SGHTA, CDR2 FQGNSA. The CDR3 nucleotides read TGTGCCAGCAGCTTAGGGGCCGGAGGTTCAACAGATACGCAGTATTTT. This encodes CASSLGAGGSTDTQYF.

The CDR3 protein is CASSGGSSYNEQFF. CDR3 in DNA: TGTGCCAGCAGCGGCGGGAGTTCCTACAATGAGCAGTTCTTC. The chain combines TRBV7-3 with TRBJ2-1, with 7 bases lining up with TRBD2. Trimming cost V 5 bases and J 1 base; bases outside gene matches: 2. CDR1 and CDR2 from the germline V gene are SGHTA and FQGTGA. The CDR3 totals 14 residues.

CDR3 bases: TGTGCCAGCAGCAACAGGACTCTCACCGGGGAGCTGTTTTTT. This translates into CASSNRTLTGELFF. The chain employs TRBV21-1 and TRBJ2-2; the table's TRBD2 call for D was not verified on the DNA. TRBV21-1 represents a pseudogene. CDR3 length equals 14 residues.

This chain uses TRBV2 with TRBJ2-5; D possibly corresponds to TRBD1 (6 bases). Germline CDR1 and CDR2: SNHLY and FYNNEI. The CDR3 extends over 11 amino acids. V shed 8 bases and J shed 3 bases, with 7 bases lying between them. CDR3 coding DNA: TGTGCCAGCCACAGGGAAGAGACCCAGTACTTC. Protein product: CASHREETQYF.

The chain uses TRBV14 and TRBJ2-1; D perhaps matches TRBD2 (5 bases). There are 16 residues in the CDR3. CDR1 and CDR2 from the germline V gene are SGHDN and FVKESK. V was cut by 3 bases and J by 4 bases, with 16 bases left in between. In DNA, the CDR3 is TGTGCCAGCAGCCACGTCCGGGATTCCCCTTACAATGAGCAGTTCTTC. Its translation: CASSHVRDSPYNEQFF.

The chain joins TRBV28 to TRBJ2-1; 12 bases fit TRBD2. The CDR3 loop spans 17 amino acids. Germline CDR1 and CDR2: MDHEN and SYDVKM. V lost 6 bases to trimming and J lost 3 bases; unmatched junction nucleotides: 9. The CDR3 here is CASSLLGLAGLYNEQFF. The CDR3 DNA is TGTGCCAGCAGCCTCCTTGGACTAGCGGGACTCTACAATGAGCAGTTCTTC.

The chain carries TRBV27 and TRBJ2-1, with D uncertain. V was pared by 7 bases and J by 4 bases, with 8 bases between. The CDR3 runs 12 residues. The germline V gene has CDR1 MNHEY and CDR2 SMNVEV (reference sequence). The DNA of the CDR3 is TGTGCCAGCACCAACTCGTACAATGAGCAGTTCTTC. This gives the protein CASTNSYNEQFF.

The rearrangement links TRBV7-8 to TRBJ2-3; D call uncertain. The CDR3 has 12 residues. Trimming removed 4 bases at V and 5 bases at J, with 7 bases between. From germline, CDR1 is SGHVS and CDR2 FQNEAQ. CDR3 in amino acids: CASSSTGDTQYF. In nucleotides, the CDR3 is TGTGCCAGCAGCTCTACGGGAGATACGCAGTATTTT.

The chain is built from TRBV5-1 and TRBJ1-4, with D perhaps TRBD1 (6 bases). CDR1 is SGHRS and CDR2 is YFSETQ in the germline V gene. The CDR3 extends over 15 amino acids. Trimming took off 1 base at V and 8 bases at J, with 15 bases between the two ends. The CDR3 nucleotides read TGCGCCAGCAGCTTGTTAGGGGGTTGGAAAGAAAAACTGTTTTTT. Translating gives CASSLLGGWKEKLFF.

The table lists this clone with a few counts. This chain joins TRBV5-4 and TRBJ1-2; 10 bases are shared with TRBD1. V shed 2 bases and J 4 bases; nucleotides not matched to a gene: 8. This CDR3 region has 16 residues. Per germline, CDR1 SGHNT and CDR2 YYREEE (reference sequence). CDR3: CASSLDRQGAFYGYTF. CDR3 in DNA: TGTGCCAGCAGCTTAGACCGACAGGGGGCTTTCTATGGCTACACCTTC.

The V and J genes are TRBV21-1 and TRBJ1-1. TRBV21-1 is reported as a pseudogene. This CDR3 spans 14 amino acids. The CDR3 DNA reads as TGTGCCAGCCTCACCTCGGGCAGGGAGGCTGAAGCTTTCTTT. It translates to CASLTSGREAEAFF.